Reported below is one TCR beta chain. The antigen remains unidentified. PCR employed 60 Vbeta and 13 Jbeta primers. Repertoires were generated with immunoSEQ multiplex PCR, while TCRdb's copy carries only in-frame clones and drops some. The data show over 150,000 clones, about two thirds seen once. This record belongs to a study of cytomegalovirus exposure and HLA in healthy donors. General observations from the study: There were some V segments, including TRBV6-2 and TRBV6-3, excluded as indistinguishable.

V was clipped by 11 bases and J by 2 bases, with 14 bases between them. Germline CDR1 SNHLY, CDR2 FYNNEI. The CDR3 sequence is 13 residues long. The chain is built from TRBV2 and TRBJ2-3, with TRBD1 as a possible D gene (5 bases). Sequencing was performed on PBMCs. The origin of this receptor is a woman in her twenties or thirties in good health and CMV-seronegative. CDR3 nucleotide sequence: TGTGCCGGCAAAAGGGGCGCCACAGATACGCAGTATTTT. Translated, it gives CAGKRGATDTQYF.